One TCR beta chain is described in this entry. The entry originates in a study of blood T cell repertoires in COVID-19. Across the study: Both acute and convalescent COVID-19 samples were obtained from the United States, Italy and Spain. The analysed material was cDNA or gDNA that came from T cells, B-cell-depleted T cells, or PBMCs.

Libraries were prepared by immunoSEQ multiplex PCR; TCRdb keeps only in-frame clonotypes and omits some of them. The data show about 200,000 clones, with more than 75% seen just once and less than 5.5% held by the top ten. The CDR3 extends over 14 amino acids. CDR1 and CDR2 from the germline V gene are SEHNR and FQNEAQ (reference sequence). The V end lost 5 bases, the J end lost 1 base, and 11 bases lay between the germline ends. The V gene is TRBV7-9, the J gene TRBJ1-1, with no clear D. This clonotype was sampled from a woman older than 75 with acute or convalescent COVID-19. Source material: peripheral blood. CDR3 protein: CASSRYEWNTEAFF. The DNA of the CDR3 is TGTGCCAGCAGCCGATACGAGTGGAACACTGAAGCTTTCTTT.